This passage covers 10 T cell receptor beta chains from one sample sequenced in a study of cytomegalovirus exposure and HLA in healthy donors. Researchers ran the PCR with 60 Vbeta and 13 Jbeta primers. The assay was immunoSEQ multiplex PCR, and TCRdb's table has in-frame clones only and misses some. The table lists roughly 86,000 clones, 50% to 75% of them singletons, with about 3.9% in the top ten. The sequenced sample was PBMCs. The origin of the receptors is a man younger than 40 in good health and CMV-seronegative.

This clone appeared a few times. The V and J genes are TRBV4-3 and TRBJ2-7, with 13 bases identical to TRBD2. The CDR3 totals 15 residues. V was pared by 4 bases and J by 6 bases, with 6 bases of the junction left unmatched. CDR1 LGHNA and CDR2 YSLEER come from the germline V gene. The CDR3, as DNA: TGCGCCAGCAGCCCCGGACTAGCGGGAGTGGGCGAGCAGTACTTC. Encoded protein: CASSPGLAGVGEQYF.

This clone was detected only a few times. The chain combines TRBV7-9 with TRBJ2-5, with 10 positions matching TRBD1. J was trimmed by 3 bases and V by 1 base; bases with no gene match: 2. This CDR3 has 15 residues. Germline assignment: CDR1 SEHNR and CDR2 FQNEAQ (reference sequence). The CDR3 here is CASSLVGTGEETQYF. CDR3 coding DNA: TGTGCCAGCAGCTTAGTAGGGACAGGGGAAGAGACCCAGTACTTC.

This clone was detected only a few times. This chain uses TRBV25-1 with TRBJ2-3; unclear D gene. Germline V CDR1 and CDR2: MGHDK, SYGVNS. V lost 5 bases to trimming and J lost 1 base, with 4 bases between them. The CDR3 consists of 12 residues. CDR3 protein: CASSRGTDTQYF. The CDR3 DNA reads TGTGCCAGCAGTCGGGGCACAGATACGCAGTATTTT.

The chain links TRBV29-1 to TRBJ2-1; D not resolved. CDR3 length equals 12 residues. V lost 7 bases, J lost 1 base, and 8 bases lay in between. The V gene's germline CDR1 is SQVTM and CDR2 ANQGSEA. The DNA for the CDR3 is TGCAGCGCCGAGCGTTCCTACAATGAGCAGTTCTTC. This sequence encodes CSAERSYNEQFF.

The rearrangement joins TRBV19 to TRBJ1-5, with a tentative D call TRBD1 (5 bases). Germline V gene data show CDR1 as LNHDA and CDR2 as SQIVND (reference sequence). This CDR3 contains 19 residues. Trimming took off 5 bases at V and 0 bases at J, with 23 bases between the two ends. CDR3 nucleotides: TGTGCCAGTAGTGCCCGTTGGGGCCCCGGCGGTTATAGCAATCAGCCCCAGCATTTT. Its protein product is CASSARWGPGGYSNQPQHF.

The rearrangement joins TRBV5-1 to TRBJ2-7; 14 nucleotides line up with TRBD2. This CDR3 comprises 17 residues. Trimming at V came to 3 bases and at J to 2 bases, leaving 7 bases not matched to a gene. CDR1 SGHRS and CDR2 YFSETQ come from the germline V gene. The CDR3, as DNA: TGCGCCAGCAGCTCGGGGACTAGCGGGGGCCCAACCTACGAGCAGTACTTC. Protein sequence: CASSSGTSGGPTYEQYF.

This clone has a handful of counts. The J gene is TRBJ2-5, the V gene TRBV15; 8 bases map to TRBD2. Germline V gives CDR1 LNHNV, CDR2 YYDKDF (reference sequence). Trimming at V came to 0 bases and at J to 1 base, leaving 10 bases not matched to a gene. This CDR3 is 18 amino acids long. In nucleotides, the CDR3 is TGTGCCACCAGCAGAGATCAGAATAGCGGGGTGATCCAAGAGACCCAGTACTTC. Its protein is CATSRDQNSGVIQETQYF.

The chain carries TRBV7-9 and TRBJ2-7; 7 bases align to TRBD1. The J segment lost 3 bases and the V segment lost 5 bases, leaving 1 base of the junction unmatched. The CDR3 contains 12 residues. The germline V gene encodes CDR1 SEHNR and CDR2 FQNEAQ (reference sequence). The CDR3 sequence is CASSRTGYEQYF. Here the CDR3 DNA reads TGTGCCAGCAGCCGGACAGGCTACGAGCAGTACTTC.

Note on this clone: A junction end diverges from the germline sequence, so it may reflect a read error. This chain joins TRBV7-9 and TRBJ2-5; 10 bases agree with TRBD1. Germline V CDR1 and CDR2: SEHNR, FQNEAQ (reference sequence). The CDR3 covers 16 residues. The CDR3 bases are TGTTCCAGCAGCCCTAAGAGACAGGGGGCATTGGAGACCCAGTACTTC. It codes for CSSSPKRQGALETQYF.

The rearrangement joins TRBV5-4 to TRBJ1-6; TRBD1 might be the D (5 bases). The CDR3 is 17 residues long. The germline gives CDR1 SGHNT, CDR2 YYREEE (reference sequence). Between the trimmed V and J ends, which lost 0 bases and 0 bases, there was a span of 10 bases. The CDR3 spells CASSLVGGSSYNSPLHF. CDR3 nucleotide sequence: TGTGCCAGCAGCTTGGTGGGGGGAAGCTCCTATAATTCACCCCTCCACTTT.